This T cell receptor (beta chain) appears in the sequencing data of a study of CD8 T cells in ankylosing spondylitis. In its sample, this clonotype was seen a few times. No antigen is known for it. Per germline, CDR1 SGHAT and CDR2 FQNNGV. The V gene lost 1 base and the J gene lost 4 bases, with 10 bases spanning the gap. The CDR3 consists of 15 residues. Construction of TCR beta libraries was performed using quantitative 5'-RACE with molecular barcodes. TCRdb re-analysed the 5' RACE reads in MiXCR, keeping a single row per CDR3 protein. The sample records 300,000 to 400,000 distinct CDR3 sequences, approximately 14% being singletons. Study conclusions and caveats: Enrichment of disease-linked clones was reportedly significant in matched ankylosing spondylitis synovial fluid.

The rearrangement joins TRBV11-2 to TRBJ1-4; a possible D gene is TRBD1 (5 bases). The TCR originated in a male donor with ankylosing spondylitis or in good health (not recorded which). Input material: blood, either unsorted or a sorted T cell fraction (not recorded which). The CDR3 nucleotides read TGTGCCAGCAGCTTAGTAGGGGCGGGTAATGAAAAACTGTTTTTT. Protein: CASSLVGAGNEKLFF.